Each of the 7 T cell receptor beta chains below was sequenced from the same sample in a study of T cell responses to AZD1222 COVID-19 vaccine (dated by TCRdb to the early 2020s). Library construction relied on the immunoSEQ multiplex PCR assay. TCRdb stores this immuneACCESS table with in-frame sequences only. Part of the clones is absent; in the studies checked, under half of the shortfall reflects unresolved V genes, and no reason is known for the rest. Across this sample there are some 120,000 clones, with just under 95% seen only once. Jointly, the top ten make up roughly 7% of the sample. The time point label on this specimen signifies: baseline before first vaccination. Sequenced material: peripheral blood, taken on day 0 of AZD1222 vaccination. The receptors here all came from an adult in good health.

The chain is built from TRBV2 and TRBJ2-7; maybe TRBD1 (6 bases). The CDR3 is 14 amino acids. V dropped 6 bases and J dropped 8 bases, with 20 bases sitting between them. Germline V gives CDR1 SNHLY, CDR2 FYNNEI. CDR3 in amino acids: CASSPTQWGTQQYF. The DNA for the CDR3 is TGTGCCAGCAGCCCAACCCAATGGGGGACACAGCAGTACTTC.

CDR3 amino acids: CASTPGSLYNEQFF. DNA of the CDR3: TGTGCCAGCACCCCCGGTAGCCTCTACAATGAGCAGTTCTTC. The chain joins TRBV28 to TRBJ2-1; D uncertain. Germline assignment: CDR1 MDHEN and CDR2 SYDVKM. The V end lost 7 bases, the J end lost 3 bases, and 13 bases lay between the germline ends. This CDR3 contains 14 residues.

The V gene is TRBV5-1, the J gene TRBJ2-1; the match to TRBD2 covers 8 bases. Germline lookup yields CDR1 SGHRS and CDR2 YFSETQ. V was clipped by 4 bases and J by 3 bases; unmatched bases: 6. The CDR3 sequence is 15 residues long. The DNA for the CDR3 is TGCGCCAGCAGCGTGCGGGAGGCCCACTACAATGAGCAGTTCTTC. Translated: CASSVREAHYNEQFF. Looking up the rest from reference TRBV5-1 and TRBJ2-1 gives the full variable domain: KAGVTQTPRYLIKTRGQQVTLSCSPISGHRSVSWYQQTPGQGLQFLFEYFSETQRNKGNFPGRFSGRQFSNSRSEMNVSTLELGDSALYLCASSVREAHYNEQFFGPGTRLTVL.

This clone was detected once. The chain carries TRBV28 and TRBJ1-1; D call uncertain. The CDR3 loop spans 14 amino acids. Germline lookup yields CDR1 MDHEN and CDR2 SYDVKM. The V and J ends lost 6 bases and 1 base respectively, with 12 bases between them. The CDR3 nucleotides read TGTGCCAGCAGCTCCAACTCCGGGAACACTGAAGCTTTCTTT. Translation gives CASSSNSGNTEAFF.

The chain recombines TRBV15 with TRBJ2-1; 7 nucleotides agree with TRBD2. CDR1 is LNHNV and CDR2 is YYDKDF in the germline V gene (reference sequence). V shed 3 bases, J shed 0 bases, and the junction held 5 bases outside the gene matches. The CDR3 is 16 amino acids. This chain's CDR3 is CATSRNLAVSYNEQFF. CDR3 in DNA: TGTGCCACCAGCAGGAATCTAGCGGTCTCCTACAATGAGCAGTTCTTC. Drawing the rest from reference TRBV15 and TRBJ2-1, the complete variable domain is DAMVIQNPRYQVTQFGKPVTLSCSQTLNHNVMYWYQQKSSQAPKLLFHYYDKDFNNEADTPDNFQSRRPNTSFCFLDIRSPGLGDTAMYLCATSRNLAVSYNEQFFGPGTRLTVL.

The J gene is TRBJ1-1, the V gene TRBV7-2; D is uncertain. V lost 11 bases and J 0 bases, leaving 13 bases between the germline ends. Germline-derived CDR1 and CDR2 are SGHTA and FQGNSA. The CDR3 loop spans 13 amino acids. The CDR3 sequence is CASRWSVNTEAFF. CDR3 sequence (DNA): TGTGCCTCACGTTGGTCAGTGAACACTGAAGCTTTCTTT.

The V gene is TRBV18, the J gene TRBJ2-1; 8 nucleotides match TRBD2. CDR1 is KGHSH and CDR2 is LQKENI in the germline V gene. J was trimmed by 8 bases and V by 5 bases; bases with no gene match: 14. This CDR3 has 16 residues. This CDR3 is CASSGVGTRAVDEQFF. The CDR3 coding sequence is TGTGCCAGCTCAGGAGTCGGGACTAGAGCAGTCGATGAGCAGTTCTTC.